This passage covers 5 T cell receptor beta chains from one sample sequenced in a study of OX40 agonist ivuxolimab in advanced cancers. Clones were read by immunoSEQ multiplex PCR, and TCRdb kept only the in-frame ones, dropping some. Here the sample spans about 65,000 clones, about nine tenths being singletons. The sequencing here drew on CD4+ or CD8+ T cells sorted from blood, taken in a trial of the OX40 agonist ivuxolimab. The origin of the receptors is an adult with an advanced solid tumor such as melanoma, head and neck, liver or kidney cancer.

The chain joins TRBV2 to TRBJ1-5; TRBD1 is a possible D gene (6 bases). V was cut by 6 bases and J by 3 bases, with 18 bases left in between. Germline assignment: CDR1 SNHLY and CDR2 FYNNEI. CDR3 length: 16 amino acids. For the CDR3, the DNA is TGTGCCAGCAGCTCTCTAGGGGGTGTCACCAATCAGCCCCAGCATTTT. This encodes CASSSLGGVTNQPQHF.

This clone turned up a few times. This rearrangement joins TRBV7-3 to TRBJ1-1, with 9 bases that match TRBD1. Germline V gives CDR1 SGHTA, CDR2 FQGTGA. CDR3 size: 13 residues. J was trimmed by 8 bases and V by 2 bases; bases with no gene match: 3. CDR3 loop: CASSLGTGSEAFF. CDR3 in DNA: TGTGCCAGCAGCTTAGGGACAGGGAGCGAAGCTTTCTTT.

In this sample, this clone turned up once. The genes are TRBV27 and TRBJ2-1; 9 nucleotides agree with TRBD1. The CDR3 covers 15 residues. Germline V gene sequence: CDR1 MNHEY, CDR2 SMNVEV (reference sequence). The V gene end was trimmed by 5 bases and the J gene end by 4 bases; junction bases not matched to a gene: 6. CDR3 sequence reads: CASSPGTGRYNEQFF. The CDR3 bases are TGTGCCAGCAGTCCAGGGACAGGGAGATACAATGAGCAGTTCTTC.

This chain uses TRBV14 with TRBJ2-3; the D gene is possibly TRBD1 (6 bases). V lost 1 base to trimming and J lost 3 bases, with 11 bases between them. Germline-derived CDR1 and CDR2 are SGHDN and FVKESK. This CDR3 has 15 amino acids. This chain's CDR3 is CASSQAGVWTDTQYF. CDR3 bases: TGTGCCAGCAGCCAAGCAGGGGTTTGGACAGATACGCAGTATTTT.

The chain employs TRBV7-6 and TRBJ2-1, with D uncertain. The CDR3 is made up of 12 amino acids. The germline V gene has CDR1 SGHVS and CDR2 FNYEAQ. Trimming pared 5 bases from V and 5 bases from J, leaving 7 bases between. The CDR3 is CASSPLDNEQFF. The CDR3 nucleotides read TGTGCCAGCAGCCCCCTCGACAATGAGCAGTTCTTC.